Below, 5 T cell receptor beta chains from the same sample are listed, as sequenced in a study of T cell responses to AZD1222 COVID-19 vaccine (dated by TCRdb to about 2021). The method was the immunoSEQ multiplex PCR assay. The table was pulled from immuneACCESS by TCRdb, which kept in-frame rearrangements only. Such tables lose some clones; where checked, under half of the loss comes from unresolved V genes, and the rest has no known cause. This sample lists more than 95,000 clones; over 80% were detected once. The ten largest clones capture around 6% of the sample. Sample time point, as interpreted from the label and publication: baseline before first vaccination. Here the sequenced sample was peripheral blood, taken on day 0 of AZD1222 vaccination. The receptors here all came from an adult in good health.

V is TRBV28 and J is TRBJ1-5; 8 nucleotides agree with TRBD1. CDR1 MDHEN and CDR2 SYDVKM come from the germline V gene. V was pared by 6 bases and J by 4 bases, with 11 bases of the junction left unmatched. This CDR3 is 16 amino acids long. The CDR3 DNA reads as TGTGCCAGCAGATTAACAGGGGGGACTTCAAATCAGCCCCAGCATTTT. The encoded protein is CASRLTGGTSNQPQHF.

The gene calls are TRBV29-1 and TRBJ1-2; D gene unclear. Between the trimmed V and J ends, which lost 0 bases and 2 bases, there was a span of 4 bases. Germline CDR1 reads SQVTM; CDR2 reads ANQGSEA. There are 12 residues in the CDR3. The CDR3 bases are TGCAGCGTTGAAGAACAGAACTATGGCTACACCTTC. This translates into CSVEEQNYGYTF.

The chain employs TRBV19 and TRBJ1-2, with a weak D call TRBD1 (6 bases). The V end lost 5 bases, the J end lost 1 base, and 11 bases lay between the germline ends. Germline lookup yields CDR1 LNHDA and CDR2 SQIVND (reference sequence). The CDR3 spans 14 residues. This chain's CDR3 is CASSRGPLNYGYTF. CDR3 coding DNA: TGTGCCAGTAGTCGGGGGCCGCTTAACTATGGCTACACCTTC.

This clone showed up just once. The J gene is TRBJ1-1, the V gene TRBV18; D remains ambiguous. This CDR3 has 18 amino acids. Trimming cost V 2 bases and J 1 base, with 20 bases left between them. The germline gives CDR1 KGHSH, CDR2 LQKENI. This CDR3 reads CASSPAKESARRNTEAFF. The CDR3 coding sequence is TGTGCCAGCTCACCAGCGAAGGAGTCCGCGAGACGGAACACTGAAGCTTTCTTT.

The chain is built from TRBV7-8 and TRBJ1-2, with a tentative D call TRBD1 (5 bases). V shed 5 bases and J shed 1 base, with 14 bases lying between them. This CDR3 comprises 15 residues. The germline V gene encodes CDR1 SGHVS and CDR2 FQNEAQ. The chain's CDR3 is CASSLRGDDNYGYTF. Here the CDR3 DNA reads TGTGCCAGCAGCCTTCGAGGGGATGATAACTATGGCTACACCTTC.